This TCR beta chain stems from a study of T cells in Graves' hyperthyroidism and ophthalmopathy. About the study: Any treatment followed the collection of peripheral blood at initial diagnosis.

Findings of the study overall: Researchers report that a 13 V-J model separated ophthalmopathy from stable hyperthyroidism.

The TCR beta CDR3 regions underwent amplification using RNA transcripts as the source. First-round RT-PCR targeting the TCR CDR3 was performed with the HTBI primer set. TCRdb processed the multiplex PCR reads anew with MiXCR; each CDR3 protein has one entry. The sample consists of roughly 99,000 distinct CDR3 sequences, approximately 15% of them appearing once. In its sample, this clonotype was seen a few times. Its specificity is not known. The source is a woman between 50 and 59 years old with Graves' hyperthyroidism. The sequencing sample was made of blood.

CDR3: CASSIRRYNEQFF. CDR3 coding DNA: TGTGCCAGTAGTATAAGGCGGTACAATGAGCAGTTCTTC. This chain uses TRBV19 with TRBJ2-1; no firm D call. The ends were cut back, 2 bases at V and 4 bases at J, with 6 bases in the middle. The CDR3 length is 13 residues. Per germline, CDR1 LNHDA and CDR2 SQIVND (reference sequence).